This T cell receptor beta chain came from a study of glioma-infiltrating T cells. Trimming shortened V by 1 base and J by 9 bases, and 6 bases separated the two germline ends. CDR3 length equals 11 residues. From germline, CDR1 is DFQATT and CDR2 SNEGSKA (reference sequence). TCR alpha and beta CDR3 regions were amplified from RNA using iRepertoire nested multiplex PCR. TCRdb re-derived calls from the multiplex PCR reads in MiXCR, one entry per CDR3 protein. The sample lists fewer than 110,000 distinct CDR3 sequences, about 30% seen once, with 44% in the top ten. This clonotype was counted ten times or more.

The gene calls are TRBV20-1 and TRBJ1-4; no clear D gene. The sequence was obtained from a human donor with low-grade glioma or glioblastoma, undergoing nonglioma brain surgery, or in good health (not recorded which). Sequenced: glioma tissue, nonneoplastic brain tissue, or PBMCs (not recorded which). CDR3 region: CSARAQKKLFF. The CDR3 DNA is TGCAGTGCTAGAGCCCAAAAAAAACTGTTTTTT.